This entry concerns a single T cell receptor (beta chain). The antigen it binds to is not known. Nothing much larger sits one base from this clone, and base qualities are not available. Sample time point, as interpreted from the label and publication: persistent/refractory GD, antithyroid drugs over 5 years with positive TRAb. For both TCR sequencing and RNA sequencing, RNA was extracted from PBMCs using TRIzol. Graves' disease was diagnosed according to American Thyroid Association guidelines. Recruitment of patients was carried out at an endocrinology department in Xi'an, China. Each patient gave roughly 8.4 milliliters of peripheral blood, collected in an EDTA anticoagulant tube. Ficoll Paque Plus density gradient separation was used to isolate PBMCs, and no further T cell sorting was performed. An Agilent 2100 Bioanalyzer and agarose gel were used to check RNA quality, and a NanoDrop 2000 was used to measure RNA concentration.

This sample was included in a study of regulatory T cells in long-lasting Graves disease (dated by TCRdb to about 2021). Some background on the complete study: Persistent Graves' disease meant more than 5 years of antithyroid drug treatment with TSH receptor autoantibodies that stayed positive. Persistent Graves' disease patients were compared with newly diagnosed Graves' disease patients by peripheral blood TCR sequencing and RNA sequencing. The study took place in China and was registered as a clinical trial. A total of around 35 samples were covered by TCR sequencing, comprising approximately 13 persistent and around 20 newly diagnosed Graves' disease patients. Antithyroid drugs had been taken for approximately 10 years on average by persistent Graves' disease patients in the clinical cohort. Beyond this particular receptor, the publication reports: Sequencing and analysis were restricted to the TCR beta chain. Persistent disease showed preferential use of TRBV28, TRBJ1-2 and TRBJ2-5, whereas newly diagnosed disease favored TRBV20-1 and TRBJ2-1. More public clonotypes were shared among persistent patients (under 3,000) than among newly diagnosed patients (more than 950). The authors noted that the small sample size was a limitation that may lower accuracy. Only peripheral blood was studied, because thyroid tissue, the primary lesion, was inaccessible. Persistent Graves' disease patients showed lower TCR Shannon entropy and fewer highly expanded clones than newly diagnosed patients, suggesting clonal expansion.

Counted from cysteine to phenylalanine, this CDR3 has 14 amino acids. CDR3 DNA only is kept here, 42 bases in frame from base 1. Trimming at the junction amounts to 4 bases on V and 7 bases on J, and the germline ends lie 15 bases apart. The germline V gene provides CDR1 SGHDT and CDR2 YYEEEE. Library preparation employed multiplex PCR. The run used an Illumina HiSeq 4000. iRepertoire HTBI primers and Arm-PCR amplification of CDR3 regions were used to construct TCR beta libraries. Before sequencing, the PCR products went through gel purification. Concerning the study's data processing: Gene usage analysis of CDR3 amino acid clonotypes relied on the 60 or so TRBV and 14 TRBJ segments identified across samples. Filtered high-quality paired reads were merged into contigs using COPE and FqMerger. BLAST was used to align contigs to the IMGT TRBV, TRBD and TRBJ reference genes, and CDR3 was defined following IMGT. Any clonotype with a frequency above 0.1% was counted as a highly expanded clone. Shannon entropy was used to measure repertoire diversity, and the Gini coefficient was used to measure V-J evenness. A clonotype found in more than one individual was treated as public. The public reads were reprocessed in TCRdb via fastp at Q25 and MiXCR, keeping in-frame beta chains. Each entry merges the rows of one CDR3 protein and shows their most common DNA and genes. TCRdb assigned the V and J calls; the authors' analysis was not used. For this sample there are hundreds of thousands of distinct CDR3 sequences; more than 20% appear just once. Together, the top ten hold about 8.3% of the sample.

Sequenced material: peripheral blood mononuclear cells (PBMCs), taken when the disease was refractory, from a patient treated with antithyroid drugs. The receptor was derived from a female donor with Graves disease. This sequence uses TRBV5-6 and TRBJ1-5, and perhaps TRBD1 as D gene, on 5 matching bases. The nucleotide sequence is given as TGTGCCAGCAGCCTGGGGGGGAGACGACAGCCCCAGCATTTT. Translated, this gives CASSLGGRRQPQHF.